These 21 T cell receptor beta chains were sequenced from one sample in a study of cytomegalovirus exposure and HLA in healthy donors. The PCR employed 60 Vbeta primers together with 13 Jbeta primers. Clones were read by immunoSEQ multiplex PCR, and TCRdb kept only the in-frame ones, dropping some. The sample lists approximately 170,000 clones; about 75% were seen once. Specimen: PBMCs. All receptors come from a male donor in good health and CMV-seronegative.

J is TRBJ1-1 and V is TRBV5-6; 7 nucleotides align to TRBD1. From germline, CDR1 is SGHDT and CDR2 YYEEEE. V dropped 2 bases and J dropped 7; count of bases not matched to a gene: 11. The CDR3 has 15 amino acids. The CDR3 nucleotides are TGTGCCAGCAGCTTTTCGATGACAGGGAGGAGTGAAGCTTTCTTT. It is translated as CASSFSMTGRSEAFF. Drawing the rest from reference TRBV5-6 and TRBJ1-1, the complete variable domain is DAGVTQSPTHLIKTRGQQVTLRCSPKSGHDTVSWYQQALGQGPQFIFQYYEEEERQRGNFPDRFSGHQFPNYSSELNVNALLLGDSALYLCASSFSMTGRSEAFFGQGTRLTVV.

V gene TRBV9 combines with J gene TRBJ2-5; 7 bases are shared with TRBD2. Trimming removed 0 bases from V and 4 bases from J; junction bases left unmatched: 9. The CDR3 is made up of 16 amino acids. Germline CDR1 is SGDLS and CDR2 is YYNGEE. Here the CDR3 DNA reads TGTGCCAGCAGCGTAGAGCCTAGCGGAGGAGGAGAGACCCAGTACTTC. Protein: CASSVEPSGGGETQYF.

The chain combines TRBV5-6 with TRBJ2-3; 7 bases are a match to TRBD2. Trimming took 3 bases from V and 0 from J; bases not matched to a gene: 7. The CDR3 runs to 16 residues. Germline V gene data show CDR1 as SGHDT and CDR2 as YYEEEE. DNA for the CDR3: TGTGCCAGCAGCTCACTCCTAGCGGCTAGCACAGATACGCAGTATTTT. Translating it yields CASSSLLAASTDTQYF.

This chain links TRBV6-6 with TRBJ1-5; tentatively, D is TRBD1 (6 bases). The CDR3 sequence is 14 residues long. V was shortened by 7 bases and J by 6 bases, with 16 bases between the two germline ends. Germline CDR1 is MNHNY and CDR2 is SVGAGI (reference sequence). CDR3 sequence reads: CASTPRGAGQPQHF. The CDR3, as DNA: TGTGCCAGCACCCCGCGGGGGGCAGGTCAGCCCCAGCATTTT.

The rearrangement joins TRBV7-6 to TRBJ2-3; no firm D call. CDR3 length equals 14 residues. Between the trimmed V and J ends, which lost 4 bases and 4 bases, there was a span of 12 bases. Germline CDR1 SGHVS, CDR2 FNYEAQ. Written as DNA, the CDR3 is TGTGCCAGCAGCTCAGAAAGGAGCCCAGATACGCAGTATTTT. This codes for CASSSERSPDTQYF.

The chain joins TRBV5-4 to TRBJ1-2, with TRBD1 identical over 7 bases. J gave up 2 bases and V 4 bases, and 8 bases lay outside the gene matches. The CDR3 contains 15 residues. Germline CDR1 and CDR2: SGHNT and YYREEE (reference sequence). CDR3 in DNA: TGTGCCAGCAGCAAAGGGACAGACTCCAACTATGGCTACACCTTC. Its protein product is CASSKGTDSNYGYTF. Full variable domain (missing parts from reference TRBV5-4 and TRBJ1-2): ETGVTQSPTHLIKTRGQQVTLRCSSQSGHNTVSWYQQALGQGPQFIFQYYREEENGRGNFPPRFSGLQFPNYSSELNVNALELDDSALYLCASSKGTDSNYGYTFGSGTRLTVV.

The J gene is TRBJ2-7, the V gene TRBV4-3; D remains ambiguous. V was clipped by 0 bases and J by 2 bases, with 11 bases between them. The length of the CDR3 is 15 residues. Germline CDR1 is LGHNA and CDR2 is YSLEER. The CDR3 DNA follows: TGCGCCAGCAGCCAAGATACGGGTCGAACCTACGAGCAGTACTTC. Translated, it gives CASSQDTGRTYEQYF.

The V call is TRBV29-1, the J call TRBJ1-5; D uncertain. Germline CDR1 reads SQVTM; CDR2 reads ANQGSEA. V lost 6 bases and J 5 bases, leaving 14 bases between the germline ends. This CDR3 has 13 amino acids. CDR3 loop: CSVGREYYQPQHF. In DNA, the CDR3 is TGCAGCGTGGGAAGGGAGTATTATCAGCCCCAGCATTTT.

The rearrangement joins TRBV9 to TRBJ1-4; 7 bases align to TRBD1. Germline loops: CDR1 SGDLS, CDR2 YYNGEE. Trimming removed 3 bases from V and 7 bases from J; junction bases left unmatched: 6. The CDR3 loop spans 14 amino acids. The CDR3 DNA reads TGTGCCAGCAGCGAGGGGACAGCGAGTGAAAAACTGTTTTTT. The encoded protein is CASSEGTASEKLFF.

The chain couples TRBV18 to TRBJ2-3; a weak D match, TRBD2 (5 bases). V lost 3 bases, J lost 0 bases, and 13 bases lay in between. This CDR3 contains 16 residues. Germline CDR1 reads KGHSH; CDR2 reads LQKENI. The chain's CDR3 is CASSPTGVASTDTQYF. The CDR3 DNA reads as TGTGCCAGCTCACCCACCGGGGTGGCCAGCACAGATACGCAGTATTTT.

This clone was seen more than once but under ten times. This sequence joins TRBV4-3 and TRBJ2-5, with 10 bases lining up with TRBD2. V dropped 10 bases and J dropped 2; count of bases not matched to a gene: 10. CDR1 LGHNA and CDR2 YSLEER come from the germline V gene. The CDR3 loop spans 15 amino acids. The CDR3 loop reads CATSGLAVKQETQYF. The CDR3 DNA is TGCGCCACCTCAGGACTAGCGGTGAAACAAGAGACCCAGTACTTC.

The gene calls are TRBV9 and TRBJ1-3, with D maybe TRBD1 (5 bases). Between the trimmed V and J ends, which lost 0 bases and 2 bases, there was a span of 9 bases. The germline CDR1 and CDR2 sequences are SGDLS and YYNGEE. The CDR3 has 15 amino acids. CDR3 in DNA: TGTGCCAGCAGCGTAGGTCAGGGTCCTGGAAACACCATATATTTT. The encoded protein is CASSVGQGPGNTIYF. Based on the CDR3 plus reference TRBV9 and TRBJ1-3, the full variable domain is DSGVTQTPKHLITATGQRVTLRCSPRSGDLSVYWYQQSLDQGLQFLIQYYNGEERAKGNILERFSAQQFPDLHSELNLSSLELGDSALYFCASSVGQGPGNTIYFGEGSWLTVV.

V gene TRBV6-1 combines with J gene TRBJ1-3; 7 bases map to TRBD1. The CDR3 is 14 residues long. From germline, CDR1 is MNHNS and CDR2 SASEGT. The V gene end was trimmed by 5 bases and the J gene end by 2 bases; junction bases not matched to a gene: 3. CDR3 sequence reads: CASSRDRAGNTIYF. The DNA for the CDR3 is TGTGCCAGCAGTCGCGACAGGGCTGGAAACACCATATATTTT.

V is TRBV27 and J is TRBJ1-3, with 7 nucleotides matching TRBD1. The germline V gene encodes CDR1 MNHEY and CDR2 SMNVEV (reference sequence). V lost 8 bases to trimming and J lost 4 bases; unmatched junction nucleotides: 14. The CDR3 is made up of 16 amino acids. The CDR3 spells CASRPSRRGPGNTIYF. CDR3 DNA: TGTGCCAGCCGTCCCTCCCGAAGGGGGCCGGGAAACACCATATATTTT.

This clone turned up a few times. The chain has TRBV28 and TRBJ2-1; possibly TRBD2 for D (7 bases). Germline V gene sequence: CDR1 MDHEN, CDR2 SYDVKM. Trimming removed 6 bases from V and 8 bases from J, with 17 bases in between. This CDR3 has 14 amino acids. CDR3 DNA sequence: TGTGCCAGCAGGGGGGGGGCCACCTGGGATGAGCAGTTCTTC. Its translation is CASRGGATWDEQFF.

The rearrangement uses TRBV5-4 and TRBJ1-1; TRBD1 might be the D (6 bases). This CDR3 has 15 residues. Germline CDR1 reads SGHNT; CDR2 reads YYREEE (reference sequence). Trimming took off 3 bases at V and 1 base at J, with 13 bases between the two ends. The CDR3 bases are TGTGCCAGCAGCTCACAGGGTGGGGGGAACACTGAAGCTTTCTTT. Amino acids: CASSSQGGGNTEAFF.

The gene calls are TRBV2 and TRBJ1-1; D perhaps matches TRBD1 (5 bases). The CDR3 is 13 amino acids. Trimming cost V 7 bases and J 0 bases, with 9 bases left between them. Germline values: CDR1 SNHLY, CDR2 FYNNEI. The CDR3 spells CASTRQLNTEAFF. The DNA for the CDR3 is TGTGCCAGCACAAGACAGTTGAACACTGAAGCTTTCTTT.

V and J are TRBV6-1 and TRBJ1-2; TRBD1 matches 8 bases. CDR3 size: 17 residues. V shed 2 bases, J shed 4 bases, and the junction held 12 bases outside the gene matches. CDR1 and CDR2 (germline): MNHNS, SASEGT. This CDR3 is CASSETFRQGTVYGYTF. DNA for the CDR3: TGTGCCAGCAGTGAAACCTTTCGACAGGGGACGGTCTATGGCTACACCTTC.

This CDR3 reads CASKSVAAGGYYNEQFF. CDR3 nucleotides: TGTGCCAGCAAGTCGGTAGCCGCGGGGGGGTACTACAATGAGCAGTTCTTC. The chain employs TRBV2 and TRBJ2-1, with TRBD2 identical over 9 bases. Trimming took 7 bases from V and 3 from J; bases not matched to a gene: 13. This CDR3 has 17 amino acids. Germline-derived CDR1 and CDR2 are SNHLY and FYNNEI.

The chain is built from TRBV7-6 and TRBJ2-3; D perhaps matches TRBD1 (6 bases). The V end was cut by 6 bases, the J end by 4 bases, with 8 bases between. There are 12 residues in the CDR3. Per the germline V gene, CDR1 is SGHVS and CDR2 is FNYEAQ. Here the CDR3 DNA reads TGTGCCAGCAGTGGGGGCGCAGATACGCAGTATTTT. Translating gives CASSGGADTQYF.

The chain carries TRBV5-3 and TRBJ2-7; D is possibly TRBD1 (6 bases). TRBV5-3 counts as an open reading frame of uncertain function. Trimming left V 3 bases short and J 0 bases short, with 10 bases between. The CDR3 consists of 14 residues. The CDR3 sequence: CARSSGTLSYEQYF. The DNA for the CDR3 is TGTGCCAGAAGCTCCGGGACACTCTCCTACGAGCAGTACTTC.